The source of this T cell receptor (beta chain) is a study of STAT5B mutations in CD4+ large granular lymphocyte leukemia. Healthy controls were blood donor buffy coats. Sequencing was performed with immunoSEQ multiplex PCR; in TCRdb, only in-frame clones are kept and a portion is missing. Of 23,000 or so clones listed, around three quarters were seen once; the top ten hold 0.4% to 0.45%. This clone was detected once. Its specificity is not known. Germline V gene lookup returns CDR1 LNHDA and CDR2 SQIVND (reference sequence). This CDR3 contains 13 residues. The germline V and J ends were trimmed by 8 bases and 8 bases, with 16 bases remaining between them. General study findings and limits: Patient CD4-sorted repertoires stayed more clonal than healthy ones after leukemic-clone removal. TRBV06-family usage was enriched in top patient clones (8/27) versus controls (2/35).

This sequence was found in a human donor in good health. The chain links TRBV19 to TRBJ1-3, with unresolved D. The sequencing sample was made of CD4+ T cells from blood buffy coats. Here the CDR3 reads CASLPDGGDTIYF. The CDR3 nucleotides read TGTGCCAGTCTCCCCGACGGCGGAGACACCATATATTTT.